This TCR beta chain was sequenced during a study of shared clonotypes between healthy human individuals (dated by TCRdb to 2018 to 2021). The study in broad terms: The cohort comprised a couple of women and three men aged 18 to 49 years. Libraries were prepared and TCR repertoires were sequenced by different laboratories using diverse techniques, in order to increase sequencing depth and limit assay-specific biases. The study deeply sequenced blood TCR repertoires of about 5 healthy adults to estimate repertoire size and the extent of clonotype sharing between individuals. Per donor, leukapheresis produced somewhere between about 0.9 and 9 billion PBMCs. Per donor, three plates each were used for CD4 naive and CD4 memory, two for CD8 naive, and one for CD8 memory.

Using the deep immunoSEQ assay, multiplex PCR amplified TCR CDR3 regions from genomic DNA. Extracted genomic DNA from each cell subset was distributed evenly across all wells of several immunoSEQ 96-well plates, and each plate was treated as a replicate. For sorted subsets, each replicate PCR was loaded with 200 to 250 ng genomic DNA, equivalent to 30,000 or so T cell genomes. Purified libraries were quantified with a Qubit 3.0 fluorometer, sized on a Bioanalyzer 2100, and re-quantified with the KAPA Library Quantification kit. Each immunoSEQ 96-well plate was sequenced on its own single-read 150-cycle Illumina NextSeq 550 flow cell. Concerning the study's data processing: The immunoSEQ output contained only junctional sequences without quality scores, so filtering could not match that applied to full-length reads. To assign V/J genes and CDR3, sequences were annotated against IMGT germline references using PyIR, a Python wrapper for IgBLAST v1.9. Reads were filtered out if the reads had weak V/J assignments (E-value above 1e-6), no CDR3, stop codons, out-of-frame junctions, or ambiguous translated residues. V3J clonotypes were defined by identical inferred V gene, J gene, and CDR3 amino acid sequence. The percentage overlap between two repertoires was calculated by dividing the number of shared unique clonotypes by the size of the smaller repertoire. Repertoire richness was assessed with RTK rarefaction, the Chao1 estimator, and Recon v2.1 estimates of unobserved clonotypes. Generation probabilities for all TCRbeta clonotypes obtained by the gDNA method from four donors were computed using OLGA. The table was pulled from immuneACCESS by TCRdb, which kept in-frame rearrangements only. Such tables lose some clones; where checked, under half of the loss comes from unresolved V genes, and the rest has no known cause. That table is the source of V, J and clone size, and D and trimming were worked out from the DNA. In this sample the table shows 2,500,000 or so clones, 85% to 95% of which occur a single time. The ten top clones hold more than 0.35% of the sample.

From cysteine to phenylalanine, the CDR3 is 13 amino acids long. The sequence is cut down to CDR3 DNA, 39 bases in frame from base 1. V sheds 7 bases and J sheds 4 bases, leaving 14 bases between their ends. The germline V gene yields SGHRS for CDR1 and YFSETQ for CDR2. A note on this clone: Its antigen remains unidentified. Per-nucleotide qualities are absent, and no much larger clonotype sits a single base away.

Summary of the overall study and its limitations: Rarefaction of sorted-subset datasets indicated incomplete sequencing despite the large sequencing depth. The small number of donors limited the genetic and exposure-history diversity represented. About 5% of naive CD4, 3.5% of naive CD8, roughly 2.4% of memory CD4, and 0.4% of memory CD8 clonotypes were shared across a few donors. Naive subsets generally had larger estimated clonotype richness than memory subsets did. Based on pairwise subsampling, the degree of clonotype sharing among donors was expected to be affected by sequencing depth. Clonotypes shared by all four sorted-subset donors showed higher generation probabilities than non-shared clonotypes. Sampling was restricted to blood, and TCR repertoires in tissue are likely to differ from TCR repertoires in blood.

The donors were healthy, HIV-negative adults who had no recently reported acute infections or vaccinations. Every donor was a Caucasian adult residing in Nashville, Tennessee, USA. Magnetic negative selection was used to enrich CD4+ T cells, after which naive cells were positively selected on CD45RA and the negative fraction became the memory subset. Blood was collected by leukapheresis, and PBMCs were isolated by Ficoll-Histopaque density gradient centrifugation and then cryopreserved in liquid nitrogen vapor phase. Analytical flow cytometry was used to check the purity and quantity of every magnetically sorted T cell population. Genomic DNA was isolated from every sorted fraction and measured by UV absorbance on a Nanodrop 2000c.

Input material: naive CD4+ T cells from PBMCs. The intended sense of this specimen's cell subset or site label: CD45RA+ positively selected. The chain is encoded by TRBV5-1 joined to TRBJ2-5, with TRBD2 as a weak D call on 6 bases. The clonotype originates from a man in his late teens or twenties in good health. Some clones in this sample may be carry-over from other donors' samples. The CDR3: CASLGQGGETQYF. The base sequence is TGCGCCAGCCTGGGGCAGGGAGGAGAGACCCAGTACTTC. The entire variable domain, with the stretches around the CDR3 drawn from the reference TRBV5-1 and TRBJ2-5 proteins, is KAGVTQTPRYLIKTRGQQVTLSCSPISGHRSVSWYQQTPGQGLQFLFEYFSETQRNKGNFPGRFSGRQFSNSRSEMNVSTLELGDSALYLCASLGQGGETQYFGPGTRLLVL.